The entry below describes one T cell receptor (beta chain). The data originate from a study of blood T cell repertoires in COVID-19. Study-wide context: Whether acute or convalescent, the COVID-19 samples came from the United States, Italy and Spain.

Profiling relied on immunoSEQ multiplex PCR, and the TCRdb table lists in-frame clones only, not all of them. Here the sample spans roughly 160,000 clones, approximately 83% being singletons. The origin of this receptor is a man between 65 and 85 years old with active or convalescent COVID-19. The source material was peripheral blood.

As DNA, the CDR3 is TGTGCCAGCAGCGTTCAAGGCGGGGCGAGCACAGATACGCAGTATTTT. This codes for CASSVQGGASTDTQYF. The rearrangement links TRBV9 to TRBJ2-3; D is perhaps TRBD2 (6 bases). Germline CDR1 is SGDLS and CDR2 is YYNGEE. The CDR3 loop spans 16 amino acids. Trimming took off 2 bases at V and 0 bases at J, with 13 bases between the two ends.